This T cell receptor beta chain comes out of a study of cytomegalovirus exposure and HLA in healthy donors. The V gene's germline CDR1 is SEHNR and CDR2 FQNEAQ (reference sequence). The CDR3 totals 15 residues. V lost 0 bases, J lost 5 bases, and 13 bases lay in between. At collection, donors were nominally healthy, but unrecorded immune exposures were probable. Study-wide results and caveats: Excluded were some V segments that proved indistinguishable, including TRBV6-2 and TRBV6-3. The majority of CMV-associated TCR beta chains were reported as apparently HLA-restricted in a later analysis. TCR beta chain V- and J-gene trimming was linked, in a later analysis, to a missense variant in DCLRE1C.

Regarding this clone: Its target is not known.

PCR amplification relied on 60 Vbeta primers (plus 13 Jbeta primers). TCRdb's table, derived via immunoSEQ multiplex PCR, lists solely in-frame clones and lacks some. This sample has some 170,000 clones, with 75% to 85% found just once. The chain links TRBV7-9 to TRBJ2-5; tentative D call: TRBD1 (6 bases). Material: PBMCs. This TCR came from a woman aged 55 to 70 in good health and CMV-seropositive. The CDR3 loop reads CASSLAPDSPETQYF. The CDR3 DNA reads as TGTGCCAGCAGCTTAGCGCCGGACAGTCCGGAGACCCAGTACTTC. Drawing the rest from reference TRBV7-9 and TRBJ2-5, the complete variable domain is DTGVSQNPRHKITKRGQNVTFRCDPISEHNRLYWYRQTLGQGPEFLTYFQNEAQLEKSRLLSDRFSAERPKGSFSTLEIQRTEQGDSAMYLCASSLAPDSPETQYFGPGTRLLVL.